This T cell receptor beta chain came from a study of blood T cell repertoires in COVID-19. Study background: Acute-phase and convalescent COVID-19 samples originated in the United States, Italy and Spain. Sources were T cells, B-cell-depleted T cells, or PBMCs; the material itself was cDNA or gDNA.

In the authors' methods: By means of reference gene primer amplification, nucleated cell counts were estimated. This table comes from immunoSEQ multiplex PCR, and its TCRdb copy is limited to in-frame clones, with some not included. Clone size and the V and J calls come from that table; the DNA yielded D and trimming. The sample has 79,000 or so clones, approximately 87% seen once; the top ten hold about 1.2%. The V gene's germline CDR1 is KGHSH and CDR2 LQKENI. The CDR3 length is 14 residues. Unmatched junction bases numbered 4, after V lost 3 bases and J lost 5 bases. This TCR came from a human donor in a cohort sampled during active COVID-19. Sequenced: peripheral blood. V and J are TRBV18 and TRBJ2-7; 10 nucleotides align to TRBD2. The CDR3 region has the DNA TGTGCCAGCTCACCGCTAGGGACTAGCGACGAGCAGTACTTC. Residues: CASSPLGTSDEQYF.